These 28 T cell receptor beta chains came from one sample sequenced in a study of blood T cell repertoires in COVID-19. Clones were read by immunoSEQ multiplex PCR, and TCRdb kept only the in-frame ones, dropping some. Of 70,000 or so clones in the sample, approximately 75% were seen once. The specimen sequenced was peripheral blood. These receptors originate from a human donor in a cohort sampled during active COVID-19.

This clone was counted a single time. CDR3 nucleotide sequence: TGTGCCAGCAGCTTGGGACTAGCGGTCACCTACAATGAGCAGTTCTTC. It specifies CASSLGLAVTYNEQFF. This chain connects TRBV7-9 to TRBJ2-1; 11 bases are a match to TRBD2. V dropped 3 bases and J dropped 2; count of bases not matched to a gene: 3. CDR3 length: 16 amino acids. In germline, CDR1 is SEHNR, CDR2 FQNEAQ (reference sequence).

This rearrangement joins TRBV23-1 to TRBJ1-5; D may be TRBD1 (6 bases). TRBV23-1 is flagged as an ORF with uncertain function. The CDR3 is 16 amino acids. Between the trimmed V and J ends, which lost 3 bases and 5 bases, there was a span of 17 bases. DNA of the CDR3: TGCGCCAGCAGTCATCAGACAGGTCAGGTAGATCAGCCCCAGCATTTT. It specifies CASSHQTGQVDQPQHF.

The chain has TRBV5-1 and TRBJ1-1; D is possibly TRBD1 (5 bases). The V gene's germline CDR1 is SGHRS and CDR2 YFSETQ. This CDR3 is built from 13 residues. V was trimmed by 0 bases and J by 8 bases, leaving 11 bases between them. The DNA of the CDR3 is TGCGCCAGCAGCTTGGAAGGGGCGGGAGAAGCTTTCTTT. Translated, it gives CASSLEGAGEAFF.

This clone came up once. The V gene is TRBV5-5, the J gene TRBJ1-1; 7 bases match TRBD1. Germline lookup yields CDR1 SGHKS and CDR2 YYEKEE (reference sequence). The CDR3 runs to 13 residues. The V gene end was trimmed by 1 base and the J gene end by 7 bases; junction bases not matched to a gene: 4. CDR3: CASSLNQGGEAFF. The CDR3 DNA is TGTGCCAGCAGCTTGAACCAGGGGGGTGAAGCTTTCTTT.

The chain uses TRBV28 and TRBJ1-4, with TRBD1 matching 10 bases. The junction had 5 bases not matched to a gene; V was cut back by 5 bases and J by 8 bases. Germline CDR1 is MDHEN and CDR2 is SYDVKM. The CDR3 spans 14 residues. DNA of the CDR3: TGTGCCAGCAGTCAGGACAGGGGGAGGGAAAAACTGTTTTTT. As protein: CASSQDRGREKLFF.

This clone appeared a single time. The CDR3 coding sequence is TGTGCCAGTAGCCCAAAGACAGGGGGCTTTGAAAAACTGTTTTTT. It encodes CASSPKTGGFEKLFF. The rearrangement uses TRBV19 and TRBJ1-4; 10 positions agree with TRBD1. Germline trimming cut 6 bases from V and 7 bases from J; bases unmatched to any gene: 8. Germline values: CDR1 LNHDA, CDR2 SQIVND (reference sequence). The CDR3 runs to 15 residues.

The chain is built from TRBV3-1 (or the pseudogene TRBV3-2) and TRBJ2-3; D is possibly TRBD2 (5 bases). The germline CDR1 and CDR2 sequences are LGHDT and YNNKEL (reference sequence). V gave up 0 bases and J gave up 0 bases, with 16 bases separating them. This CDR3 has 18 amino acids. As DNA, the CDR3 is TGTGCCAGCAGCCAAGATTACGGCGGGTCCTCTAGCACAGATACGCAGTATTTT. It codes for CASSQDYGGSSSTDTQYF.

CDR3 sequence reads: CASIVQGGPYNEQFF. DNA of the CDR3: TGTGCCAGCATCGTACAGGGGGGCCCCTACAATGAGCAGTTCTTC. The gene calls are TRBV6-5 and TRBJ2-1; 8 bases map to TRBD1. V dropped 7 bases and J dropped 2; count of bases not matched to a gene: 7. CDR1 MNHEY and CDR2 SVGAGI come from the germline V gene. The CDR3 is made up of 15 amino acids.

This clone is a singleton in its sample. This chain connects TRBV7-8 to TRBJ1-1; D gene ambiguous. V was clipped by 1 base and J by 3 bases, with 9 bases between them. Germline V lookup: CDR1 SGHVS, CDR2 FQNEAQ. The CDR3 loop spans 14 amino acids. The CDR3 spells CASSLEGRYTEAFF. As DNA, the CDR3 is TGTGCCAGCAGCTTAGAAGGGAGATACACTGAAGCTTTCTTT. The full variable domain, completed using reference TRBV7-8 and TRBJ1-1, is GAGVSQSPRYKVAKRGQDVALRCDPISGHVSLFWYQQALGQGPEFLTYFQNEAQLDKSGLPSDRFFAERPEGSVSTLKIQRTQQEDSAVYLCASSLEGRYTEAFFGQGTRLTVV.

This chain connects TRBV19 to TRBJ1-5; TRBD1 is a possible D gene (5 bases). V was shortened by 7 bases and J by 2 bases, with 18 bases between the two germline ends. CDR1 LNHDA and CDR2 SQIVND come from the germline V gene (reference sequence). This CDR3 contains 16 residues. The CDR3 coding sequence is TGTGCCAGTACTCTTCGGGGGGGGTGGGGCAATCAGCCCCAGCATTTT. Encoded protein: CASTLRGGWGNQPQHF. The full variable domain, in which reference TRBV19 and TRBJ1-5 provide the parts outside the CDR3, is DGGITQSPKYLFRKEGQNVTLSCEQNLNHDAMYWYRQDPGQGLRLIYYSQIVNDFQKGDIAEGYSVSREKKESFPLTVTSAQKNPTAFYLCASTLRGGWGNQPQHFGDGTRLSIL.

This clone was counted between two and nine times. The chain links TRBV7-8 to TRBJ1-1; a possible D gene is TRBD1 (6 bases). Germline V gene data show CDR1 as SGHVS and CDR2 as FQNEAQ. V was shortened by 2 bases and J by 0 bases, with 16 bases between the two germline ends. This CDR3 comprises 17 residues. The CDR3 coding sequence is TGTGCCAGCAGCTTACAGGGGTCCGCCGGGATGAACACTGAAGCTTTCTTT. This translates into CASSLQGSAGMNTEAFF.

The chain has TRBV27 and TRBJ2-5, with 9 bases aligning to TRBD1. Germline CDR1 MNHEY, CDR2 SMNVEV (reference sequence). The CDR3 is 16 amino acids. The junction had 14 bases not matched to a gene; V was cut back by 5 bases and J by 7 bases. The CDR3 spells CASSLGQGPVEGTQYF. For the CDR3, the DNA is TGTGCCAGCAGTCTAGGACAGGGGCCGGTTGAGGGGACCCAGTACTTC.

This chain's CDR3 is CASSPVTGPTEAFF. CDR3 sequence (DNA): TGTGCCAGCAGTCCCGTGACAGGCCCCACTGAAGCTTTCTTT. The chain combines TRBV6-2 or TRBV6-3 with TRBJ1-1; a weak D match, TRBD1 (6 bases). The CDR3 spans 14 residues. The V end was cut by 5 bases, the J end by 4 bases, with 14 bases between. Germline assignment: CDR1 MNHEY and CDR2 SVGEGT.

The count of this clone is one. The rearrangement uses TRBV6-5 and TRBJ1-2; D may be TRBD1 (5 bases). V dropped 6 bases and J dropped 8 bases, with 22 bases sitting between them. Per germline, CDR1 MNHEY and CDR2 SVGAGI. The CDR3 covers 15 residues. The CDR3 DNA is TGTGCCAGCAGACGCGGGGGGGACGGCAACTGGGGCTACACCTTC. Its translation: CASRRGGDGNWGYTF.

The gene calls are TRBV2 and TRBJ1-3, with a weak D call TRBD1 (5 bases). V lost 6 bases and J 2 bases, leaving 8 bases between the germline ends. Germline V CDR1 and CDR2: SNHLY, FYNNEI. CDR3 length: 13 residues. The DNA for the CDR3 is TGTGCCAGCAGGCAAGGGGCTGGAAACACCATATATTTT. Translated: CASRQGAGNTIYF.

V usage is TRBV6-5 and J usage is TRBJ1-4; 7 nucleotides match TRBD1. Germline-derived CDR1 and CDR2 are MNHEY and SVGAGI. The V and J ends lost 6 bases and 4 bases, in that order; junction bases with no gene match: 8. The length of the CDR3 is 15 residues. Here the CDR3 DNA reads TGTGCCAGCAGCGAGACCGGGACAGATAATGAAAAACTGTTTTTT. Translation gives CASSETGTDNEKLFF.

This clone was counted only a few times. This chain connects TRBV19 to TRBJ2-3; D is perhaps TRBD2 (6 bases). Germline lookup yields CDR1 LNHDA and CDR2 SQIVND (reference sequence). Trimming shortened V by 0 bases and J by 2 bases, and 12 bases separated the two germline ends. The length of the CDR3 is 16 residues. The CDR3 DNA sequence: TGTGCCAGTAGTATAGACCTGGCGGGGCTCACAGATACGCAGTATTTT. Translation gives CASSIDLAGLTDTQYF.

In nucleotides, the CDR3 is TGTGCCAGCAGTCCTCCACAGGGCGGGCAGTACTTC. Translating gives CASSPPQGGQYF. V is TRBV28 and J is TRBJ2-7; perhaps TRBD1 as D (6 bases). The germline gives CDR1 MDHEN, CDR2 SYDVKM. The CDR3 has 12 residues. Trimming took off 5 bases at V and 9 bases at J, with 14 bases between the two ends. The full variable domain, with the rest looked up from reference TRBV28 and TRBJ2-7, is DVKVTQSSRYLVKRTGEKVFLECVQDMDHENMFWYRQDPGLGLRLIYFSYDVKMKEKGDIPEGYSVSREKKERFSLILESASTNQTSMYLCASSPPQGGQYFGPGTRLTVT.

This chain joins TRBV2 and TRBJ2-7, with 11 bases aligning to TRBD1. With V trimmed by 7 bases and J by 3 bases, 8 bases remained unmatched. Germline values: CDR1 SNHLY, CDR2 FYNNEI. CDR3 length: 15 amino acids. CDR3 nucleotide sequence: TGTGCCAGCAACGGACAGGGGGCTAGCCTCTACGAGCAGTACTTC. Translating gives CASNGQGASLYEQYF.

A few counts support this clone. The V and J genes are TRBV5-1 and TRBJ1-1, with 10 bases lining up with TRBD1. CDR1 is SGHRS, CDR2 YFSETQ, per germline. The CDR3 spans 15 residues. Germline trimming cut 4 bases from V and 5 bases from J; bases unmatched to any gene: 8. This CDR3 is CASSGGGQGGTEAFF. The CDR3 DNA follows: TGCGCCAGCAGCGGCGGAGGACAGGGGGGGACTGAAGCTTTCTTT.

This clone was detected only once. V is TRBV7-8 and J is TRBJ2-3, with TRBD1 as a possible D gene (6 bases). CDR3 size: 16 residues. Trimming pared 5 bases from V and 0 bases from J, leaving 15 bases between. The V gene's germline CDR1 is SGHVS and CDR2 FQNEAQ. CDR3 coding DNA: TGTGCCAGCAGCCCGCGGACAGCGACTAGCACAGATACGCAGTATTTT. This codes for CASSPRTATSTDTQYF.

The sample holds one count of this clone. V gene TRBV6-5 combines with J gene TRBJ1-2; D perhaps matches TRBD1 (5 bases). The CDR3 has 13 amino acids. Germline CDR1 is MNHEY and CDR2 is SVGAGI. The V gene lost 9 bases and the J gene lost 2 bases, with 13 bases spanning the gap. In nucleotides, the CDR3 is TGTGCCAGTAGGAGGGACCTCAACTATGGCTACACCTTC. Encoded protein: CASRRDLNYGYTF.

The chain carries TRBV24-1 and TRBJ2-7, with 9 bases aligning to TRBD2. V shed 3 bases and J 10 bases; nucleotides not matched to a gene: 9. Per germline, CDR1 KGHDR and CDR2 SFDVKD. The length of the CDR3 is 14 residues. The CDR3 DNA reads TGTGCCACCAGTGATGGCGGGAGGGGAAGAAGTCAGTACTTC. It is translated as CATSDGGRGRSQYF.

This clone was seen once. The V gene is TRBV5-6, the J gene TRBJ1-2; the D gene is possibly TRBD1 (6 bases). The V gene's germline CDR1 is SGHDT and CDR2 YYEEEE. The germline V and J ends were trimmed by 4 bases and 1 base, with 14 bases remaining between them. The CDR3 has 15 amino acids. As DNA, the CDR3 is TGTGCCAGCAGCGTCAGGGGTCCCGTTAACTATGGCTACACCTTC. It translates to CASSVRGPVNYGYTF.

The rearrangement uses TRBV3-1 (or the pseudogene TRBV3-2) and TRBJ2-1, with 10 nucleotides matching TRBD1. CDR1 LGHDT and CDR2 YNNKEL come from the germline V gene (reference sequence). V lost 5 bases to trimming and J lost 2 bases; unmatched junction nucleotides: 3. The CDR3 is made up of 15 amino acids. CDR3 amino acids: CASSWGQGTYNEQFF. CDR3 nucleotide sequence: TGTGCCAGCAGCTGGGGACAGGGGACCTACAATGAGCAGTTCTTC.

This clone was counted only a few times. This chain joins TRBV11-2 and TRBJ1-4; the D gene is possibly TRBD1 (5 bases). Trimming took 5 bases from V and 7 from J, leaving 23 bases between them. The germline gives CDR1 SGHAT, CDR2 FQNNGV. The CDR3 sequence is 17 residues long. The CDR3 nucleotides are TGTGCCAGCAGCCCCCGGGGTGGAGGGGTTCGGAGTGAAAAACTGTTTTTT. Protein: CASSPRGGGVRSEKLFF.

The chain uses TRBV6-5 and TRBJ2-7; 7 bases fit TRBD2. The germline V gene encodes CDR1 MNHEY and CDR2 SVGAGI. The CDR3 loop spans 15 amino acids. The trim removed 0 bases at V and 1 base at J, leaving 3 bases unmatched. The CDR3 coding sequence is TGTGCCAGCAGTTACTCGTCGGGGGGATCCTACGAGCAGTACTTC. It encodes CASSYSSGGSYEQYF.

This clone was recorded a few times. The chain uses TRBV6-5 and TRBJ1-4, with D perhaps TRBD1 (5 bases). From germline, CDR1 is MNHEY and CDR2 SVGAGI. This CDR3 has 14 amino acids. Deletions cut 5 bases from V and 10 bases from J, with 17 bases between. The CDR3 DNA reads TGTGCCAGCAGTCGCCGACAGCCGGTAGGAAAACTGTTTTTT. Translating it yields CASSRRQPVGKLFF.